A single TCR beta chain is shown here with its context. Original processing methods: Reference gene primer amplification gave nucleated cell count estimates. The table came from immunoSEQ multiplex PCR; TCRdb's copy has only in-frame clones and leaves some out. For V, J and clone size, that table is used; D and trimming come from the DNA. The sample lists approximately 220,000 clones; around 81% were seen once. The data derive from a study of blood T cell repertoires in COVID-19. The CDR3 contains 13 residues. CDR1 MNHEY and CDR2 SMNVEV come from the germline V gene (reference sequence). Trimming removed 7 bases from V and 2 bases from J, with 10 bases in between.

This sequence originates from a middle-aged woman with acute COVID-19. The rearrangement joins TRBV27 to TRBJ2-3, with no clear D. The sequencing input was PBMCs or T cells enriched from blood (not recorded which). The CDR3 DNA sequence: TGTGCCAGCAAGCAACAGACCACAGATACGCAGTATTTT. It codes for CASKQQTTDTQYF.